Below are 20 T cell receptor beta chains sequenced from a single sample in a study of human T cells and chemical hapten exposure. TCRdb re-called the RACE reads through MiXCR, storing one row per CDR3 protein. The sample yields 85,000 to 100,000 distinct CDR3 sequences, 25% to 35% seen once. Time point defined: patch test 3, about 24 weeks after DPC sensitization. This sample's treatment: therapeutic diphenylcyclopropenone sensitization with weekly scalp DPC. Here the sequenced sample was whole blood, taken in connection with sensitization to the hapten diphenylcyclopropenone (DPC). The receptors were sampled from a man in his forties with alopecia areata. Some clones in this sample may be carry-over from other donors' samples.

The chain joins TRBV2 to TRBJ2-3; D tentatively fits TRBD1 or TRBD2 (5 bases each). The CDR3 is 17 residues long. The germline V gene encodes CDR1 SNHLY and CDR2 FYNNEI. V was shortened by 6 bases and J by 4 bases, with 23 bases between the two germline ends. CDR3 protein: CASRRPGPKAGADTQYF. For the CDR3, the DNA is TGTGCCAGCAGACGACCGGGACCCAAGGCCGGGGCAGATACGCAGTATTTT. Full variable domain (rest looked up from reference TRBV2 and TRBJ2-3): EPEVTQTPSHQVTQMGQEVILRCVPISNHLYFYWYRQILGQKVEFLVSFYNNEISEKSEIFDDQFSVERPDGSNFTLKIRSTKLEDSAMYFCASRRPGPKAGADTQYFGPGTRLTVL.

This clonotype came up a few times. This chain joins TRBV20-1 and TRBJ1-5; D not certain. Germline CDR1 DFQATT, CDR2 SNEGSKA (reference sequence). The length of the CDR3 is 14 residues. Between the trimmed V and J ends, which lost 3 bases and 0 bases, there was a span of 9 bases. CDR3 coding DNA: TGCAGTGCTAGGACGGAGTATAGCAATCAGCCCCAGCATTTT. The encoded protein is CSARTEYSNQPQHF.

In regard to this clonotype: An end of the junction does not agree with germline; a read error may underlie this. This chain uses TRBV28 with TRBJ1-2; the match to TRBD1 covers 7 bases. CDR3 size: 13 residues. CDR1 and CDR2 (germline): MDHEN, SYDVKM. Here the CDR3 DNA reads TGTGCCACCTCACGACAGGGCCACTATGGCGACACCTTC. Its protein product is CATSRQGHYGDTF.

The chain joins TRBV6-5 to TRBJ1-2, with TRBD1 as a possible D gene (6 bases). The V end was cut by 7 bases, the J end by 4 bases, with 19 bases between. Germline loops: CDR1 MNHEY, CDR2 SVGAGI. This CDR3 has 15 amino acids. CDR3 loop: CASKRSKQGTYGYTF. The DNA for the CDR3 is TGTGCCAGCAAACGGTCAAAACAGGGCACCTATGGCTACACCTTC.

The chain has TRBV4-3 and TRBJ2-5, with D unclear. The CDR3 is made up of 15 amino acids. CDR1 is LGHNA, CDR2 YSLEER, per germline. V was cut by 5 bases and J by 1 base, with 14 bases left in between. The CDR3 loop is CASSSSPTGQETQYF. For the CDR3, the DNA is TGCGCCAGCAGCTCCAGCCCGACGGGCCAAGAGACCCAGTACTTC.

V usage is TRBV27 and J usage is TRBJ2-3; maybe TRBD2 (6 bases). V dropped 2 bases and J dropped 1 base, with 19 bases sitting between them. CDR3 length: 18 amino acids. Per germline, CDR1 MNHEY and CDR2 SMNVEV (reference sequence). The CDR3 region has the DNA TGTGCCAGCAGTTTAATAGCGGCCTCTTCCCTAGGCACAGATACGCAGTATTTT. Encoded protein: CASSLIAASSLGTDTQYF.

V and J are TRBV7-9 and TRBJ2-3; 10 nucleotides agree with TRBD1. The CDR3 length is 15 residues. Germline V gives CDR1 SEHNR, CDR2 FQNEAQ (reference sequence). The junction had 4 bases not matched to a gene; V was cut back by 4 bases and J by 3 bases. The DNA of the CDR3 is TGTGCCAGCAGCTCCAGGGACAGGGGTACAGATACGCAGTATTTT. It encodes CASSSRDRGTDTQYF.

In its sample, this clonotype was seen many times. The V call is TRBV28, the J call TRBJ1-2; maybe TRBD1 (6 bases). This CDR3 comprises 10 residues. Germline V gene sequence: CDR1 MDHEN, CDR2 SYDVKM. V was cut by 11 bases and J by 8 bases, with 12 bases left in between. The CDR3 nucleotides read TGTGCCCGTTGGGACACAGGCTACACCTTC. It encodes CARWDTGYTF.

The gene calls are TRBV5-1 and TRBJ2-1; 16 bases agree with TRBD2. The germline V gene has CDR1 SGHRS and CDR2 YFSETQ. V was pared by 2 bases and J by 7 bases, with 6 bases of the junction left unmatched. This CDR3 has 17 residues. The CDR3, as DNA: TGCGCCAGCAGCTTACCGGGACTAGCGGGAGGGCTGAATGAGCAGTTCTTC. It specifies CASSLPGLAGGLNEQFF.

This sequence joins TRBV4-1 and TRBJ1-3; D is perhaps TRBD1 (6 bases). CDR1 and CDR2 (germline): MGHRA, YSYEKL. Trimming left V 6 bases short and J 4 bases short, with 16 bases between. This CDR3 has 15 amino acids. The CDR3 DNA sequence: TGCGCCAGCAGTCCCTTGGGGGCCTGCGGAAACACCATATATTTT. This encodes CASSPLGACGNTIYF.

V gene TRBV5-1 combines with J gene TRBJ1-3; D is uncertain. In germline, CDR1 is SGHRS, CDR2 YFSETQ. The CDR3 is 13 residues long. Trimming pared 4 bases from V and 3 bases from J, leaving 8 bases between. The CDR3 DNA sequence: TGCGCCAGCAGCCCTGGTAATGGAAACACCATATATTTT. Its protein product is CASSPGNGNTIYF. The full variable domain, completed using reference TRBV5-1 and TRBJ1-3, is KAGVTQTPRYLIKTRGQQVTLSCSPISGHRSVSWYQQTPGQGLQFLFEYFSETQRNKGNFPGRFSGRQFSNSRSEMNVSTLELGDSALYLCASSPGNGNTIYFGEGSWLTVV.

In its sample, this clonotype was seen once. The rearrangement uses TRBV15 and TRBJ2-3; D is unclear. V lost 1 base to trimming and J lost 5 bases, with 4 bases between them. The CDR3 length is 12 residues. CDR1 and CDR2 (germline): LNHNV, YYDKDF (reference sequence). In DNA form, the CDR3 reads TGTGCCACCAGCAGAGTAGGAGATACGCAGTATTTT. It yields the protein CATSRVGDTQYF.

This clonotype turned up a few times. The rearrangement links TRBV19 to TRBJ2-5, with D perhaps given as TRBD1 or TRBD2 (6 bases each). Deletions cut 8 bases from V and 5 bases from J, with 15 bases between. CDR1 and CDR2 from the germline V gene are LNHDA and SQIVND (reference sequence). The CDR3 extends over 13 amino acids. The CDR3: CASARGGTETQYF. Written as DNA, the CDR3 is TGTGCCAGTGCGCGAGGGGGGACGGAGACCCAGTACTTC.

This chain joins TRBV18 and TRBJ2-3; D is uncertain. CDR3 length equals 12 residues. CDR1 and CDR2 (germline): KGHSH, LQKENI. The germline V and J ends were trimmed by 2 bases and 4 bases, with 4 bases remaining between them. CDR3 in amino acids: CASSPRSDTQYF. As DNA, the CDR3 is TGTGCCAGCTCACCAAGGTCAGATACGCAGTATTTT.

The chain uses TRBV13 and TRBJ2-1, with 10 bases lining up with TRBD2. Germline loops: CDR1 PRHDT, CDR2 FYEKMQ (reference sequence). The CDR3 has 15 amino acids. Trimming at V came to 4 bases and at J to 6 bases, leaving 6 bases not matched to a gene. The CDR3, as DNA: TGTGCCAGCAGCTCCGAGGCTAGCGGGGGCAATGAGCAGTTCTTC. Its translation: CASSSEASGGNEQFF.

The rearrangement joins TRBV11-1 to TRBJ2-1; maybe TRBD1 (6 bases). The V and J ends lost 5 bases and 7 bases respectively, with 18 bases between them. The germline gives CDR1 SGHAT, CDR2 FQDESV (reference sequence). The CDR3 is made up of 15 amino acids. CDR3 nucleotides: TGTGCCAGCAGCCAATCCAGGGGCCAGAGAAATGAGCAGTTCTTC. This codes for CASSQSRGQRNEQFF.

The CDR3 spells CSTLVRAIWTQYF. In DNA form, the CDR3 reads TGCAGCACCCTAGTTAGGGCCATTTGGACGCAGTATTTT. This chain connects TRBV20-1 to TRBJ2-3; D unclear. The germline V gene encodes CDR1 DFQATT and CDR2 SNEGSKA (reference sequence). This CDR3 has 13 amino acids.

This chain connects TRBV12-3 or TRBV12-4 to TRBJ2-1; D remains unclear. V dropped 6 bases and J dropped 5 bases, with 8 bases sitting between them. The length of the CDR3 is 12 residues. The CDR3 coding sequence is TGTGCCAGCAGCTTCGGCAACAATGAGCAGTTCTTC. Translating it yields CASSFGNNEQFF.

This chain uses TRBV12-3 or TRBV12-4 with TRBJ2-1; D perhaps matches TRBD2 (6 bases). Trimming stripped 3 bases from V and 10 bases from J, with 19 bases between. The CDR3 loop spans 15 amino acids. CDR3 sequence reads: CASSFGGVGEDEQFF. The DNA of the CDR3 is TGTGCCAGCAGTTTTGGAGGGGTAGGGGAGGACGAGCAGTTCTTC.

This chain uses TRBV7-9 with TRBJ2-3; 7 positions agree with TRBD2. Trimming at V came to 5 bases and at J to 4 bases, leaving 9 bases not matched to a gene. CDR1 and CDR2 from the germline V gene are SEHNR and FQNEAQ (reference sequence). CDR3 length equals 15 residues. CDR3 residues: CASSGSGREADTQYF. The CDR3 DNA sequence: TGTGCCAGCAGCGGAAGTGGGAGGGAAGCAGATACGCAGTATTTT.